These T cell receptor beta chains were read from a single sample in a study of OX40 agonist ivuxolimab in advanced cancers. The method was immunoSEQ multiplex PCR; TCRdb's version includes in-frame clones alone and lacks a portion of them. Altogether 50,000 or so clones are present, around 83% being singletons, with the ten largest covering roughly 4.4%. Sequenced here: CD4+ or CD8+ T cells sorted from blood, sampled in a trial of the OX40 agonist ivuxolimab. All receptors come from an adult with an advanced solid tumor such as melanoma, head and neck, liver or kidney cancer. CDR3s include the opening cysteine and the closing phenylalanine or tryptophan. Fields, in order: D gene, clone size, V gene, J gene, CDR3 protein, CDR3 DNA. A D gene is named only where the DNA matches it firmly. Not every row has a clone size; where given, it reads once, few, many or a size class.

d_call: TRBD1; clone_size: few; v_call: TRBV4-1; j_call: TRBJ2-5; cdr3_aa: CASSPGQGRETQYF; cdr3_nt: TGCGCCAGCAGCCCCGGACAGGGGAGGGAGACCCAGTACTTC
d_call: .; clone_size: .; v_call: TRBV11-1; j_call: TRBJ1-1; cdr3_aa: CASSLRGRTEAFF; cdr3_nt: TGTGCCAGCAGCCTACGGGGCCGAACTGAAGCTTTCTTT
d_call: .; clone_size: .; v_call: TRBV30; j_call: TRBJ2-3; cdr3_aa: CAWSIGLNTDTQYF; cdr3_nt: TGTGCCTGGAGTATAGGTCTAAACACAGATACGCAGTATTTT
d_call: TRBD2; clone_size: .; v_call: TRBV5-1; j_call: TRBJ2-3; cdr3_aa: CASSPWEGAVDTQYF; cdr3_nt: TGCGCCAGCAGCCCGTGGGAGGGAGCAGTAGATACGCAGTATTTT
d_call: .; clone_size: few; v_call: TRBV30; j_call: TRBJ2-3; cdr3_aa: CAWKYRGRFTDTQYF; cdr3_nt: TGTGCCTGGAAATATCGGGGGAGATTCACAGATACGCAGTATTTT
d_call: .; clone_size: once; v_call: TRBV7-7; j_call: TRBJ2-5; cdr3_aa: CASSLDRHVPPGRETQYF; cdr3_nt: TGTGCTAGCAGCTTAGATCGCCATGTCCCCCCCGGACGAGAGACCCAGTACTTC
d_call: .; clone_size: few; v_call: TRBV7-2; j_call: TRBJ2-4; cdr3_aa: CASSFSEAKNIQYF; cdr3_nt: TGTGCCAGCAGCTTTTCGGAAGCCAAAAACATTCAGTACTTC
d_call: TRBD2; clone_size: .; v_call: TRBV9; j_call: TRBJ2-5; cdr3_aa: CASSPTSANQETQYF; cdr3_nt: TGTGCCAGCAGCCCGACTAGCGCGAACCAAGAGACCCAGTACTTC
d_call: .; clone_size: .; v_call: TRBV11-2; j_call: TRBJ2-2; cdr3_aa: CASSPLPGANTGELFF; cdr3_nt: TGTGCCAGCAGCCCACTCCCGGGGGCGAACACCGGGGAGCTGTTTTTT
d_call: TRBD2; clone_size: .; v_call: TRBV11-3; j_call: TRBJ2-1; cdr3_aa: CASSLEGLAGDEQFF; cdr3_nt: TGTGCCAGCAGCTTAGAGGGACTAGCGGGAGATGAGCAGTTCTTC
d_call: TRBD1; clone_size: once; v_call: TRBV9; j_call: TRBJ2-3; cdr3_aa: CASSVGTGAQADTQYF; cdr3_nt: TGTGCCAGCAGCGTAGGGACAGGGGCTCAGGCAGATACGCAGTATTTT
d_call: TRBD2; clone_size: .; v_call: TRBV18; j_call: TRBJ2-7; cdr3_aa: CASSRSGGLNEQYF; cdr3_nt: TGTGCCAGCTCAAGGTCGGGAGGGCTGAACGAGCAGTACTTC
d_call: TRBD1; clone_size: .; v_call: TRBV2; j_call: TRBJ2-5; cdr3_aa: CASSPRTGKETQYF; cdr3_nt: TGTGCCAGCAGTCCACGGACAGGGAAAGAGACCCAGTACTTC
d_call: TRBD2; clone_size: once; v_call: TRBV5-1; j_call: TRBJ2-7; cdr3_aa: CASSLGGLAGVSYEQYF; cdr3_nt: TGCGCCAGCAGCTTGGGAGGTCTAGCGGGAGTCTCCTACGAGCAGTACTTC
d_call: .; clone_size: .; v_call: TRBV27; j_call: TRBJ2-7; cdr3_aa: CASSASGGRKQYF; cdr3_nt: TGTGCCAGCAGTGCCTCTGGGGGAAGGAAGCAGTACTTC
d_call: TRBD1; clone_size: few; v_call: TRBV7-9; j_call: TRBJ2-7; cdr3_aa: CASSSDRHYEQYF; cdr3_nt: TGTGCCAGCAGCTCGGACAGGCACTACGAGCAGTACTTC
d_call: TRBD2; clone_size: .; v_call: TRBV11-3; j_call: TRBJ2-1; cdr3_aa: CASSLAGGRNNEQFF; cdr3_nt: TGTGCCAGCAGCTTAGCGGGGGGGAGAAACAATGAGCAGTTCTTC
d_call: .; clone_size: .; v_call: TRBV11-2; j_call: TRBJ1-6; cdr3_aa: CASSKQGWNSYNSPLHF; cdr3_nt: TGTGCCAGCAGCAAACAGGGATGGAACTCCTATAATTCACCCCTCCACTTT
d_call: TRBD1; clone_size: .; v_call: TRBV2; j_call: TRBJ1-2; cdr3_aa: CASKGQANYGYTF; cdr3_nt: TGTGCCAGCAAGGGACAGGCCAACTATGGCTACACCTTC
d_call: TRBD1; clone_size: .; v_call: TRBV30; j_call: TRBJ1-6; cdr3_aa: CAWRGQGLNSPLHF; cdr3_nt: TGTGCCTGGAGAGGACAGGGCCTAAATTCACCCCTCCACTTT
d_call: TRBD2; clone_size: .; v_call: TRBV7-3; j_call: TRBJ2-1; cdr3_aa: CASSLSGGAPSYNEQFF; cdr3_nt: TGTGCCAGCAGCTTAAGCGGGGGGGCCCCTTCGTACAATGAGCAGTTCTTC
d_call: TRBD2; clone_size: .; v_call: TRBV5-5; j_call: TRBJ2-7; cdr3_aa: CASSLVAGGPVYEQYF; cdr3_nt: TGTGCCAGCAGCTTGGTGGCGGGAGGTCCAGTCTACGAGCAGTACTTC
d_call: .; clone_size: .; v_call: TRBV7-9; j_call: TRBJ1-5; cdr3_aa: CASSLEGRNQPQHF; cdr3_nt: TGTGCCAGCAGCTTAGAAGGGCGCAATCAGCCCCAGCATTTT
d_call: .; clone_size: .; v_call: TRBV5-4; j_call: TRBJ1-3; cdr3_aa: CASSLWAGAGNTIYF; cdr3_nt: TGTGCCAGCAGCTTGTGGGCAGGGGCAGGAAACACCATATATTTT
d_call: .; clone_size: .; v_call: TRBV19; j_call: TRBJ1-5; cdr3_aa: CASKESGGNQPQHF; cdr3_nt: TGTGCCAGTAAGGAGTCAGGGGGCAATCAGCCCCAGCATTTT
d_call: .; clone_size: few; v_call: TRBV2; j_call: TRBJ2-7; cdr3_aa: CASNWGRDEQYF; cdr3_nt: TGTGCCAGCAACTGGGGTCGGGACGAGCAGTACTTC
d_call: .; clone_size: .; v_call: TRBV30; j_call: TRBJ1-1; cdr3_aa: CAWSGQGIGTEAFF; cdr3_nt: TGTGCCTGGAGTGGGCAAGGGATTGGCACTGAAGCTTTCTTT
d_call: .; clone_size: few; v_call: TRBV27; j_call: TRBJ1-6; cdr3_aa: CASRPQGQGSPLHF; cdr3_nt: TGTGCCAGCAGGCCCCAGGGGCAGGGATCACCCCTCCACTTT
d_call: .; clone_size: .; v_call: TRBV28; j_call: TRBJ1-4; cdr3_aa: CASSSAGELEKLFF; cdr3_nt: TGTGCCAGCAGTTCCGCGGGAGAATTGGAAAAACTGTTTTTT
d_call: .; clone_size: .; v_call: TRBV7-8; j_call: TRBJ2-7; cdr3_aa: CASSLETVGEQYF; cdr3_nt: TGTGCCAGCAGCTTAGAGACAGTTGGGGAGCAGTACTTC
d_call: .; clone_size: .; v_call: TRBV28; j_call: TRBJ2-7; cdr3_aa: CASHTGRGSYEQYF; cdr3_nt: TGTGCCAGCCACACTGGCAGGGGCTCCTACGAGCAGTACTTC
d_call: .; clone_size: .; v_call: TRBV18; j_call: TRBJ2-5; cdr3_aa: CASSPIRDETQYF; cdr3_nt: TGTGCCAGCTCACCAATCAGGGATGAGACCCAGTACTTC
d_call: .; clone_size: .; v_call: TRBV10-2; j_call: TRBJ2-7; cdr3_aa: CASSEYVYEQYF; cdr3_nt: TGCGCCAGCAGTGAGTACGTCTACGAGCAGTACTTC
d_call: TRBD2; clone_size: .; v_call: TRBV4-1; j_call: TRBJ2-7; cdr3_aa: CASSQLTSGSSYEQYF; cdr3_nt: TGCGCCAGCAGCCAATTGACTAGCGGGTCTTCCTACGAGCAGTACTTC
d_call: .; clone_size: .; v_call: TRBV5-1; j_call: TRBJ1-2; cdr3_aa: CASSEDGFYGYTF; cdr3_nt: TGCGCCAGCAGCGAAGACGGATTCTATGGCTACACCTTC
d_call: .; clone_size: .; v_call: TRBV7-8; j_call: TRBJ1-5; cdr3_aa: CASSLVAPRGNQPQHF; cdr3_nt: TGTGCCAGCAGCTTAGTGGCCCCCCGGGGCAATCAGCCCCAGCATTTT
d_call: TRBD1; clone_size: .; v_call: TRBV4-1; j_call: TRBJ2-3; cdr3_aa: CASSQVWTGETDTQYF; cdr3_nt: TGCGCCAGCAGCCAAGTTTGGACAGGGGAAACAGATACGCAGTATTTT